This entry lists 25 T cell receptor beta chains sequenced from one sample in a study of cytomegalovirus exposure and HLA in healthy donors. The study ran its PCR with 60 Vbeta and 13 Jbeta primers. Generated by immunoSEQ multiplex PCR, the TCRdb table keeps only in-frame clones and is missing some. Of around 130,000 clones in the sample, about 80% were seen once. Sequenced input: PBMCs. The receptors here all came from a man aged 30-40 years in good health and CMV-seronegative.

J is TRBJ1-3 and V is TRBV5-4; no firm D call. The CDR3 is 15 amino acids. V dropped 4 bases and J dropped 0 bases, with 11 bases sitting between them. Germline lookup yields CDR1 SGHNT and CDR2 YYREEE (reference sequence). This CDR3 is CASSQTPNSGNTIYF. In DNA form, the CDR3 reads TGTGCCAGCAGCCAAACACCAAACTCTGGAAACACCATATATTTT.

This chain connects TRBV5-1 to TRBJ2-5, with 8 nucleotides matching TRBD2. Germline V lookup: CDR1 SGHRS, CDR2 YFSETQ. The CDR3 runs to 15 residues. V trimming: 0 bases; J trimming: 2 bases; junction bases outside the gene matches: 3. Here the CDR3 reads CASSLDIAGQETQYF. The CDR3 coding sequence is TGCGCCAGCAGCTTGGATATAGCGGGGCAAGAGACCCAGTACTTC.

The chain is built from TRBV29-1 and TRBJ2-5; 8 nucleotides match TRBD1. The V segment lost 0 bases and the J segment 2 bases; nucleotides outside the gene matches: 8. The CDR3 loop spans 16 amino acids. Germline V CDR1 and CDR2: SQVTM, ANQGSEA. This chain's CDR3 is CSVEDSGQGAQETQYF. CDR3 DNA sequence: TGCAGCGTTGAAGATTCCGGACAGGGCGCGCAAGAGACCCAGTACTTC.

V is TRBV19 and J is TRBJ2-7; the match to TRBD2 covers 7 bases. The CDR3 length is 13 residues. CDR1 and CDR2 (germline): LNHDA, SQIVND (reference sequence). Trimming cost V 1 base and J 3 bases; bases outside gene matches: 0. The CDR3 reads CASSIAGGYEQYF. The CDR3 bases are TGTGCCAGTAGTATAGCGGGGGGCTACGAGCAGTACTTC.

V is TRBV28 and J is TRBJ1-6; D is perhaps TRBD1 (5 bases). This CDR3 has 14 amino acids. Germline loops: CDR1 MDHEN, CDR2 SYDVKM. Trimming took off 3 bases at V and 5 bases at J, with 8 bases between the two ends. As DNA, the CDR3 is TGTGCCAGCAGTTTGGTCAGGGATAATTCACCCCTCCACTTT. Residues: CASSLVRDNSPLHF.

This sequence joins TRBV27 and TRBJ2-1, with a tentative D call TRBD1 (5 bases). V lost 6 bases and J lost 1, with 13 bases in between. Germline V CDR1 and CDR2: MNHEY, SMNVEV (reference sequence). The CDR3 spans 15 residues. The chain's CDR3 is CASSTGITSYNEQFF. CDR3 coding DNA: TGTGCCAGCAGCACAGGCATCACATCCTACAATGAGCAGTTCTTC.

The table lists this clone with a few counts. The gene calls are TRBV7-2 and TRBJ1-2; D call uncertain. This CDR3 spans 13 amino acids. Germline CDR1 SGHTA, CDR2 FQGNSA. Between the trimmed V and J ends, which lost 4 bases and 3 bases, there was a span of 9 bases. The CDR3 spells CASSYQEDYGYTF. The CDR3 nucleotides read TGTGCCAGCAGCTACCAGGAGGACTATGGCTACACCTTC.

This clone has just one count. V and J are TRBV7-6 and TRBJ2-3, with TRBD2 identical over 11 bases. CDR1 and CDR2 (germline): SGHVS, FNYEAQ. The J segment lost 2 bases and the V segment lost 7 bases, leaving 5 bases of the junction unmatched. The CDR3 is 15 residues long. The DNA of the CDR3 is TGTGCCAGCACCGGACTAGCGGGTAACACAGATACGCAGTATTTT. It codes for CASTGLAGNTDTQYF.

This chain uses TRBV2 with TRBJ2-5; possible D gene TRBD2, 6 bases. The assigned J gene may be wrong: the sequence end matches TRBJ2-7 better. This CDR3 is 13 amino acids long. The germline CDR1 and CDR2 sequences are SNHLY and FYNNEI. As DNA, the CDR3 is TGTGCCAGCAGTGGGACTACGGGCTACGAGCAGTACTTC. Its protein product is CASSGTTGYEQYF.

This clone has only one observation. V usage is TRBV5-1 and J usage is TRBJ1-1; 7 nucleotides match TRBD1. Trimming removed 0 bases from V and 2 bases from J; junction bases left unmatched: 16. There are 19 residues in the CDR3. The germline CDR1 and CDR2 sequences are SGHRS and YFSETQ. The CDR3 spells CASSLGGTAPRGVNTEAFF. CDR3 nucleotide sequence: TGCGCCAGCAGCTTGGGGGGGACAGCCCCGCGGGGAGTCAACACTGAAGCTTTCTTT.

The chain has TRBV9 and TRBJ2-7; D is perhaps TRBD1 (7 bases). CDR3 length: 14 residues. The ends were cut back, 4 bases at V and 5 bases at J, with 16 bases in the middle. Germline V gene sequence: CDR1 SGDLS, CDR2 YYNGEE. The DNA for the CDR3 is TGTGCCAGCAGCCCTTCAGGGGGGTTCAACGAGCAGTACTTC. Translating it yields CASSPSGGFNEQYF.

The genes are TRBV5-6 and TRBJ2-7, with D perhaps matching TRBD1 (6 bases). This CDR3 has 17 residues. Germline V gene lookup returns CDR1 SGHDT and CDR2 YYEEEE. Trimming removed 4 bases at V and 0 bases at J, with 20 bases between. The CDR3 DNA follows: TGTGCCAGCAGCGGTGACAGGTTACAGTCCTCCTCCTACGAGCAGTACTTC. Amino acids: CASSGDRLQSSSYEQYF.

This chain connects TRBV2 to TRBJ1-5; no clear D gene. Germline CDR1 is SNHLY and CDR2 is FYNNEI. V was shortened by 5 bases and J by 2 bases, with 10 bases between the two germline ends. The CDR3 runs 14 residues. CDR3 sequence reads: CASSFDKGNQPQHF. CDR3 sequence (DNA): TGTGCCAGCAGTTTCGACAAGGGCAATCAGCCCCAGCATTTT.

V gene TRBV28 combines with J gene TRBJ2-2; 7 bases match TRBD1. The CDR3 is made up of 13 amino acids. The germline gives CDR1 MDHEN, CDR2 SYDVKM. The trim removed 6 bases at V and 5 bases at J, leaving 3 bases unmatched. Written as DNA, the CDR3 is TGTGCCAGCAGCACACAGGGGACCGGGGAGCTGTTTTTT. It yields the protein CASSTQGTGELFF.

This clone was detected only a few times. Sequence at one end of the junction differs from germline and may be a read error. CDR3 region: CAIGDAGGSNEQFF. CDR3 bases: TGTGCCATCGGTGATGCGGGAGGATCCAATGAGCAGTTCTTC. The V and J genes are TRBV10-3 and TRBJ2-1; 8 bases are shared with TRBD2. The CDR3 sequence is 14 residues long. Germline V gene data show CDR1 as ENHRY and CDR2 as SYGVKD.

Here the CDR3 reads CASSESGGCTGELFF. The CDR3 DNA is TGCGCCAGCAGTGAGTCCGGGGGGTGTACCGGGGAGCTGTTTTTT. The chain is built from TRBV10-1 and TRBJ2-2; 7 bases agree with TRBD2. CDR3 length: 15 amino acids. J was trimmed by 5 bases and V by 0 bases; bases with no gene match: 3. CDR1 is WNHNN, CDR2 SYGVQD, per germline (reference sequence).

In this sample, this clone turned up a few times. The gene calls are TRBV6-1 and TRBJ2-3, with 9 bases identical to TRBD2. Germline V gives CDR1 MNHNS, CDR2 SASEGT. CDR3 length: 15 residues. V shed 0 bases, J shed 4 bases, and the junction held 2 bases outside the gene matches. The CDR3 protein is CASSEASGGPDTQYF. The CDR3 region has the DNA TGTGCCAGCAGTGAAGCGAGCGGGGGGCCAGATACGCAGTATTTT.

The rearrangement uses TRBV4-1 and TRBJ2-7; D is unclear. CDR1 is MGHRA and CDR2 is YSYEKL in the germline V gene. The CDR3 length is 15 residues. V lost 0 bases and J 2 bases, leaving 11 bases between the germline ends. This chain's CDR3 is CASSQERTLAYEQYF. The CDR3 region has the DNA TGCGCCAGCAGCCAAGAGAGAACGCTGGCCTACGAGCAGTACTTC.

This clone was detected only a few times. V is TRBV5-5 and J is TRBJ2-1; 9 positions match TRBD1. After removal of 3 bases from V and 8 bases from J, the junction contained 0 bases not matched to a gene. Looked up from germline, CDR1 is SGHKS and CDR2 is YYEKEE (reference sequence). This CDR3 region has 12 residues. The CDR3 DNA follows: TGTGCCAGCAGCTGGACAGGGGATGAGCAGTTCTTC. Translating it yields CASSWTGDEQFF.

The DNA for the CDR3 is TGCGCCAGCAGCCCCCTCGGGACAGGGGTAGCTGGAAACACCATATATTTT. This gives the protein CASSPLGTGVAGNTIYF. The chain has TRBV4-1 and TRBJ1-3; 10 bases are a match to TRBD1. This CDR3 comprises 17 residues. Germline V CDR1 and CDR2: MGHRA, YSYEKL. The junction had 8 bases not matched to a gene; V was cut back by 4 bases and J by 2 bases.

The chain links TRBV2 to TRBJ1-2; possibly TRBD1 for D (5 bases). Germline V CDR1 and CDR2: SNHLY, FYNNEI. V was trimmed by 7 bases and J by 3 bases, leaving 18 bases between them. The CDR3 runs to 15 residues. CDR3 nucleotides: TGTGCCAGCATAGGGGAGGCAGGCTCCCACTATGGCTACACCTTC. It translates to CASIGEAGSHYGYTF.

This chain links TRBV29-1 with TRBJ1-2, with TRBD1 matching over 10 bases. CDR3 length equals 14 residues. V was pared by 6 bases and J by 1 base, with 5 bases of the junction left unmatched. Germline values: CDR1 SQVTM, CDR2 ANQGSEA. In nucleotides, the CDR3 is TGCAGCGTGGGACAGGGGAGGGGTAACTATGGCTACACCTTC. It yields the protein CSVGQGRGNYGYTF.

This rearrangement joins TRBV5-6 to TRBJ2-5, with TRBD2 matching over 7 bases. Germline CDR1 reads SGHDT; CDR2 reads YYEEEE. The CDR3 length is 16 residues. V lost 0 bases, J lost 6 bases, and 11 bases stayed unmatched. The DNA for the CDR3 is TGTGCCAGCAGCTTGGGGGGCGGGAGCGGAGGAAAGACCCAGTACTTC. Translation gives CASSLGGGSGGKTQYF.

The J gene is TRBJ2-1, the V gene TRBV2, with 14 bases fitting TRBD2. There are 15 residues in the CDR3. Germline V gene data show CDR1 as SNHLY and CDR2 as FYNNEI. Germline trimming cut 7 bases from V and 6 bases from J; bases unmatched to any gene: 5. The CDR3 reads CASMSGLAGGNEQFF. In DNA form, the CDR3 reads TGTGCCAGCATGAGTGGACTAGCGGGGGGCAATGAGCAGTTCTTC.

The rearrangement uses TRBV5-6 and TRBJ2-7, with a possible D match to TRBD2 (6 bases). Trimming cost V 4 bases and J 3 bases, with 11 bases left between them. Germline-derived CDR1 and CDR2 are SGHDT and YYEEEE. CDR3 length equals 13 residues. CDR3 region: CASSAGPFYEQYF. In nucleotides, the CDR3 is TGTGCCAGCAGCGCGGGACCCTTCTACGAGCAGTACTTC.